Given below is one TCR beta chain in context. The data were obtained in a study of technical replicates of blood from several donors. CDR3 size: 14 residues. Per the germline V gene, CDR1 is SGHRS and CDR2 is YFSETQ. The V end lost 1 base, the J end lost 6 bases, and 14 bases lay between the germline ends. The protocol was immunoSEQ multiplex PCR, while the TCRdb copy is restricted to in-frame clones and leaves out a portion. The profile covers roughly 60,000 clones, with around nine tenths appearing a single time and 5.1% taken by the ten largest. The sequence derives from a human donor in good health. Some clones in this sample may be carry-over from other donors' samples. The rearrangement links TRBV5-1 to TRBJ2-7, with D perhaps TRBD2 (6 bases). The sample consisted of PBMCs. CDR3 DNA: TGCGCCAGCAGCTTGATAACTAGCAATACCGAGCAGTACTTC. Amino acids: CASSLITSNTEQYF. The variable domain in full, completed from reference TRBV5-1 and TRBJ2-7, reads KAGVTQTPRYLIKTRGQQVTLSCSPISGHRSVSWYQQTPGQGLQFLFEYFSETQRNKGNFPGRFSGRQFSNSRSEMNVSTLELGDSALYLCASSLITSNTEQYFGPGTRLTVT.